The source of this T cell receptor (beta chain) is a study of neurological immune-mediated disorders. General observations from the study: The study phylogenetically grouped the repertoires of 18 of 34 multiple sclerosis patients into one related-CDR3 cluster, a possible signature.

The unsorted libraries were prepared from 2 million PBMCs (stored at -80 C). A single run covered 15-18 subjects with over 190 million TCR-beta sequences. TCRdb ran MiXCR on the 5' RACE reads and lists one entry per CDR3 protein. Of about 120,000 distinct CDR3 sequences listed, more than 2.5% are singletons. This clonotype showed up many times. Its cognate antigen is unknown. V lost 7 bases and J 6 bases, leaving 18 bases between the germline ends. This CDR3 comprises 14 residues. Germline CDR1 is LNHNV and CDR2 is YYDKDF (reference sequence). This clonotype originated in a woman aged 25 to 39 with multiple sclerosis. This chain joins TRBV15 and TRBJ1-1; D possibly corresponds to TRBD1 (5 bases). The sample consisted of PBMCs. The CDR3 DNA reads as TGTGCCACCACCCGGGAAGGGGCCCGCGCTGAAGCTTTCTTT. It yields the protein CATTREGARAEAFF.